This T cell receptor beta chain is drawn from a study of identical twins. TCRdb fed the 5' RACE reads into MiXCR, producing one record per CDR3 protein. The top ten clones hold approximately 0.95% of a sample with 400,000 to 550,000 distinct CDR3 sequences, about 20% of them seen once. After removal of 1 base from V and 3 bases from J, the junction contained 6 bases not matched to a gene. The CDR3 consists of 16 residues. These records were also assigned to another study, of T cells expressing NK-cell markers.

The sequence derives from a woman aged 18-30 years in good health. The V call is TRBV12-3 or TRBV12-4, the J call TRBJ2-7, with 10 bases fitting TRBD2. The material sequenced was CD4+ T cells sorted from blood. The CDR3 nucleotides are TGTGCCAGCAGTTTAGATAGGACTAGCGGATACTACGAGCAGTACTTC. Protein sequence: CASSLDRTSGYYEQYF.